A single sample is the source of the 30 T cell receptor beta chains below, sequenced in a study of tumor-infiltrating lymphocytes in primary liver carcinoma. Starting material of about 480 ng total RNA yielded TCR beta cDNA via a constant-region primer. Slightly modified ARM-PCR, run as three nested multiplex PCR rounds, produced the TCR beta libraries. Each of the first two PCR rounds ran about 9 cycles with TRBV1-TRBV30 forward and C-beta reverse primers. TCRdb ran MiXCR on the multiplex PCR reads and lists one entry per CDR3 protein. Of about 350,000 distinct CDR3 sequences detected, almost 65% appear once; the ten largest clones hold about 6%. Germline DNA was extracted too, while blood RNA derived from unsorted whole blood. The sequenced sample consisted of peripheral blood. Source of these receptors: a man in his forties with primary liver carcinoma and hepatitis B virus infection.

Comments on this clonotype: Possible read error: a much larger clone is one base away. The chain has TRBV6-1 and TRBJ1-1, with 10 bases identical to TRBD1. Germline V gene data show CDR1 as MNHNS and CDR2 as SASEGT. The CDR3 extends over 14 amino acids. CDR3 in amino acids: CASRPGTGVTEALF. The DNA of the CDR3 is TGTGCCAGCAGGCCCGGGACAGGGGTCACTGAAGCTCTCTTT.

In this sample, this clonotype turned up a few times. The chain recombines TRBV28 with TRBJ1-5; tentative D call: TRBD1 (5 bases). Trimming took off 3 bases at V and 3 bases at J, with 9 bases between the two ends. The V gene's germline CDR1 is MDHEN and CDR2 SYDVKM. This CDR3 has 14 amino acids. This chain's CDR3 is CASSFAGNNQPQHF. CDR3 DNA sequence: TGTGCCAGCAGTTTTGCAGGGAACAATCAGCCCCAGCATTTT.

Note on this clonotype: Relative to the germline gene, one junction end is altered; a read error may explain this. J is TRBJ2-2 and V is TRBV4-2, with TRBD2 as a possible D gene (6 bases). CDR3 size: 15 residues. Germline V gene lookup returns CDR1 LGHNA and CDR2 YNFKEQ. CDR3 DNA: TGTGCCAGCAGCCAAGATGGGCTAGCGTCCGTGGAGCTGTTTTTC. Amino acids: CASSQDGLASVELFF.

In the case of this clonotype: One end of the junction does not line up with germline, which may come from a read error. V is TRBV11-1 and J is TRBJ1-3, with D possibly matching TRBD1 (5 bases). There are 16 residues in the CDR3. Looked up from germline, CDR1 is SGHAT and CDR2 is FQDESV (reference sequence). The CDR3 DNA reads TGTGTCAGCAGCTTGGATGAGGGACGGGCTGGAAACACCATATATTTT. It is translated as CVSSLDEGRAGNTIYF.

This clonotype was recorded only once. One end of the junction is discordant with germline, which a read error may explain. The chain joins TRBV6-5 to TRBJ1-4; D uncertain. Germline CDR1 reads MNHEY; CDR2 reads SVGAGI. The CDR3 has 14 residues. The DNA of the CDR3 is TGTGCCAGCAGCCGGGCAGGATCAACTGGAAAACTGTTCTTT. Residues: CASSRAGSTGKLFF.

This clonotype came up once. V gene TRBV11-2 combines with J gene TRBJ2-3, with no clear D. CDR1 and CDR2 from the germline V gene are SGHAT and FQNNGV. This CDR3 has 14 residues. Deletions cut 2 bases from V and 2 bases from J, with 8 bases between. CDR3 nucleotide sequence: TGTGCCAGCAGCTTATGTGACACCACAGATACGCAGTATTTT. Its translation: CASSLCDTTDTQYF.

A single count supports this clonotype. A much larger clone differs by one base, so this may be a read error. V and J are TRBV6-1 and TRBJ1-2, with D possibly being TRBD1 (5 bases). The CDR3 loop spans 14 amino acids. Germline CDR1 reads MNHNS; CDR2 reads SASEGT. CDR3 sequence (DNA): TGTGCCAACAGTGAAGGCGGACACCAAGGGGGCTACACCTTC. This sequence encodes CANSEGGHQGGYTF.

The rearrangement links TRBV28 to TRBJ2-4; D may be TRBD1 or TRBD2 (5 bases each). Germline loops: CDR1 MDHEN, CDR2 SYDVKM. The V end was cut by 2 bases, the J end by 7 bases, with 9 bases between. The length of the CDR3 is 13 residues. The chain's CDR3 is CASSLIGDNIQYF. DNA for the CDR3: TGTGCCAGCAGTTTAATTGGGGACAACATTCAGTACTTC.

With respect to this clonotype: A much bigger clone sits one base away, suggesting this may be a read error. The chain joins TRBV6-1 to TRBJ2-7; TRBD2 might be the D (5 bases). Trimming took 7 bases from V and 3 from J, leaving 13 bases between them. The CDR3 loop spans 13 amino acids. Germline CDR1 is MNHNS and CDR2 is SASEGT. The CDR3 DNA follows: TGTGCCAGCATGTCTGGACTTTACTACGAGCAGTACTTC. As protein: CASMSGLYYEQYF.

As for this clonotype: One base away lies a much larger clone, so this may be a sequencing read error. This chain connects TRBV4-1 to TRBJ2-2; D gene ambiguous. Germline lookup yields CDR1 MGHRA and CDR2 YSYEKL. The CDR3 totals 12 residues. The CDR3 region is CAISPLGGELFF. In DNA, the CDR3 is TGCGCCATCAGCCCTCTCGGCGGGGAGCTGTTTTTT.

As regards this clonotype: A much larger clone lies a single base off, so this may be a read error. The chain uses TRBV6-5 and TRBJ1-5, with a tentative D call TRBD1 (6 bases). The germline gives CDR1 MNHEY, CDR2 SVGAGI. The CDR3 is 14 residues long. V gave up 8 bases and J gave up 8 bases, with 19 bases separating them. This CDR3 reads CASALTGFNKPQHF. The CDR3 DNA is TGTGCCAGCGCCCTTACAGGGTTTAATAAGCCCCAGCATTTT.

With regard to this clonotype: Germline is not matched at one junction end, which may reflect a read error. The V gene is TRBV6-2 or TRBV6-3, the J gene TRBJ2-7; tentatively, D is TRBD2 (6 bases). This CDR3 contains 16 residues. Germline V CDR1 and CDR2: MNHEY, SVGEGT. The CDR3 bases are TGTACCAGCAGTTACTTACAACCGGGACTGGGGGACGAGCAGTACTTC. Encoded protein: CTSSYLQPGLGDEQYF.

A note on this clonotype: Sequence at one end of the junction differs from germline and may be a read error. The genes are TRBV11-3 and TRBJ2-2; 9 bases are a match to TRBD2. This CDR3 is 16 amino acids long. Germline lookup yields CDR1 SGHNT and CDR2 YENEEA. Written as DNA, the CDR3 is TGTGCCAGCAGCCCTCTGACTAGCGGACTCACCTGGGAGCTGTTTTTT. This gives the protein CASSPLTSGLTWELFF.

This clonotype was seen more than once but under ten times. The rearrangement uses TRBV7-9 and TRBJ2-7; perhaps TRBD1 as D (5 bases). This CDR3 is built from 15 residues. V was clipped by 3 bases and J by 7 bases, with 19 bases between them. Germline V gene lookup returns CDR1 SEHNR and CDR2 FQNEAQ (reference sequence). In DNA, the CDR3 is TGTGCCAGCAGCTTCCTGGATCAGGGTTCTTGGGAGCAGTACTTC. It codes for CASSFLDQGSWEQYF.

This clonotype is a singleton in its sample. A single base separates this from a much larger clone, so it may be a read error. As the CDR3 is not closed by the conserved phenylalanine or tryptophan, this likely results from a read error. CDR3 coding DNA: TGCGCCAGCAGCCAAGTTTCCAGGGCCCGCGAGCAGTACTTA. This sequence encodes CASSQVSRAREQYL. The rearrangement uses TRBV4-1 and TRBJ2-7, with D perhaps matching TRBD1 (5 bases). The length of the CDR3 is 14 residues. Trimming cost V 1 base and J 6 bases, with 13 bases left between them. Germline lookup yields CDR1 MGHRA and CDR2 YSYEKL.

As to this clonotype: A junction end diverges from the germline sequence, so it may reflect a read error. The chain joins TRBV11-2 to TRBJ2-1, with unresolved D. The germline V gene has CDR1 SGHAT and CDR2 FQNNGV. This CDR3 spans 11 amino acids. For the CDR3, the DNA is TGTGCCAACAGCTTAAATGCTGAGCAGTTCTTC. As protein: CANSLNAEQFF.

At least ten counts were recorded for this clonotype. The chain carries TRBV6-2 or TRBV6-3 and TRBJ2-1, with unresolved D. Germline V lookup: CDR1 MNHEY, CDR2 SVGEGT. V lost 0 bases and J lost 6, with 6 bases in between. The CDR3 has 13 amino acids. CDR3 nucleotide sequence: TGTGCCAGCAGTTACTCCACCGTCAATGAGCAGTTCTTC. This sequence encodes CASSYSTVNEQFF.

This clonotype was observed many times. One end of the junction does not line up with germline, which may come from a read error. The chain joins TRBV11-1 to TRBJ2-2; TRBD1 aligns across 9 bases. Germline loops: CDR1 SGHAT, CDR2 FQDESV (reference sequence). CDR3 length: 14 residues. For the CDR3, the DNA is TGTGCCAGCAGCTCGGACAGGGGCACCGGGGGGCTGTTTTTT. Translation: CASSSDRGTGGLFF.

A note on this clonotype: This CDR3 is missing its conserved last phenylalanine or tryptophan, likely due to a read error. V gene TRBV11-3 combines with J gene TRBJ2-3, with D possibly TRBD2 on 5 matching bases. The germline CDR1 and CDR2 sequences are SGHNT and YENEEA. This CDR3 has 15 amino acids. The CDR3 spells CSSSFGTRSTDTQYL. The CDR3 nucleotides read TGTTCCAGCAGCTTCGGTACTAGGAGTACAGATACGCAGTATCTT.

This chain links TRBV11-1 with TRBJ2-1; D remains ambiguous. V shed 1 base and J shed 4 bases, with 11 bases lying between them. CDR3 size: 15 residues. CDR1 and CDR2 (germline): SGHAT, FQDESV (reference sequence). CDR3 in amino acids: CASSLGQWKYNEQFF. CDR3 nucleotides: TGTGCCAGCAGCTTAGGGCAGTGGAAGTACAATGAGCAGTTCTTC.

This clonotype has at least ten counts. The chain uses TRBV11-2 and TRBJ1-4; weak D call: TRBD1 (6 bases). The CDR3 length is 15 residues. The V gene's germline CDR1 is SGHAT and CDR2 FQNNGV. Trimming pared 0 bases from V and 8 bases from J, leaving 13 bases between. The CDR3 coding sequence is TGTGCCAGCAGCTTAGATTGGACCGACAGGGAAAAACTGTTTTTT. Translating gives CASSLDWTDREKLFF.

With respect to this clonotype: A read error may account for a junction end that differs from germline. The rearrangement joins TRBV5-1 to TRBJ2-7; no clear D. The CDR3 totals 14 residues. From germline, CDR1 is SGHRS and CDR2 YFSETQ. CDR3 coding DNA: TGCCCCAGCAGCTTAAATGACCACATCTACGAGCAGTACTTC. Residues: CPSSLNDHIYEQYF.

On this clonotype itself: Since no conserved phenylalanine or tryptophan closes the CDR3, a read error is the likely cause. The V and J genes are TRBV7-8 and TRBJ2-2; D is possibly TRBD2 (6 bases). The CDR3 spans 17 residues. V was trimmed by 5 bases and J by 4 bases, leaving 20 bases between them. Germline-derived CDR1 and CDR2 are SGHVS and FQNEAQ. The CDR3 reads CASSITSPGLFTGELFL. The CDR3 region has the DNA TGTGCCAGCAGCATCACATCACCGGGACTCTTCACCGGGGAGCTGTTTTTA.

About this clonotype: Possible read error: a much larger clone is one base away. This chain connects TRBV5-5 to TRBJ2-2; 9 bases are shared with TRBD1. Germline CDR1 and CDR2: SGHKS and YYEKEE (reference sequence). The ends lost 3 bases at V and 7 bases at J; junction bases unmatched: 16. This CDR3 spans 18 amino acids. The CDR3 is CASSSFFRDRVKYGELFF. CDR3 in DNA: TGTGCCAGCAGCTCCTTCTTCCGGGACAGGGTGAAGTACGGGGAGCTGTTTTTT.

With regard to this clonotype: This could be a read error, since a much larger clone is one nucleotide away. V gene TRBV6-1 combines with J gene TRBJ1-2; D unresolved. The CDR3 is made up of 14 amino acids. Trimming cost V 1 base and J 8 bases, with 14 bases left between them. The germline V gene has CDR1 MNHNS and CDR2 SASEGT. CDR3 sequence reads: CASSEDGDFKGYTF. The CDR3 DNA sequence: TGTGCCAGCAGTGAAGACGGAGATTTCAAGGGCTACACCTTC.

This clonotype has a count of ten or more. The CDR3, as DNA: TGTGCCAGCAGCCCTGGACAGACCTACGAGCAGTACTTC. Amino acid sequence: CASSPGQTYEQYF. The chain links TRBV4-2 to TRBJ2-7, with a possible D match to TRBD1 (6 bases). The CDR3 is 13 residues long. V lost 4 bases to trimming and J lost 2 bases, with 9 bases between them. Germline values: CDR1 LGHNA, CDR2 YNFKEQ.

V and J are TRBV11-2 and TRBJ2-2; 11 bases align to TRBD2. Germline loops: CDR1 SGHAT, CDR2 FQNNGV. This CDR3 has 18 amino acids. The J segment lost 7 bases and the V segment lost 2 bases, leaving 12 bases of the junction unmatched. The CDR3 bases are TGTGCCAGCAGCTTACTCAATTTCGGACTAGCGGGTCACGGGGAGCTGTTTTTT. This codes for CASSLLNFGLAGHGELFF.

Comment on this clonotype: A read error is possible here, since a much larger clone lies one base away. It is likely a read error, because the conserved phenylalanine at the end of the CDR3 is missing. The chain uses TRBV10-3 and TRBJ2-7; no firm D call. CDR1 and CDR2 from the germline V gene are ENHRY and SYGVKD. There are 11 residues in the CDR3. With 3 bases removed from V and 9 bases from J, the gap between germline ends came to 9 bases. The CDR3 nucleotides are TGTGCCATCAGTGATTCTTTGGTGCAGTACTTG. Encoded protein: CAISDSLVQYL.

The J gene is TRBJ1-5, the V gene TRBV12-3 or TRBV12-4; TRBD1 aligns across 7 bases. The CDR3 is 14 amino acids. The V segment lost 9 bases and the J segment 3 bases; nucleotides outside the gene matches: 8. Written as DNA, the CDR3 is TGTGCCAGTAATCATACAGGGGACAATCAGCCCCAGCATTTT. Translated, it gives CASNHTGDNQPQHF.

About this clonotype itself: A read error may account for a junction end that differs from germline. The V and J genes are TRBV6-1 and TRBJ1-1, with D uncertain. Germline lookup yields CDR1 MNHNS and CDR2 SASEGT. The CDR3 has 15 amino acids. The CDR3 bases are TGTGCCAGCAGTTACGAGAGGGCGGTGAACACTGGAGCTTTCTTT. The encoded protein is CASSYERAVNTGAFF.